One and the same sample provided the 18 T cell receptor beta chains below, sequenced in a study of glioma-infiltrating T cells after dendritic cell vaccination. Produced via immunoSEQ multiplex PCR; TCRdb's table is partial and in-frame only. In the table there are tens of thousands of clones, roughly 82% of which are singletons. Source: blood, taken before dendritic cell vaccination. The receptors derive from a human donor with glioblastoma.

This clone was counted between two and nine times. The chain couples TRBV6-1 to TRBJ2-1, with a tentative D call TRBD2 (5 bases). Deletions cut 3 bases from V and 2 bases from J, with 14 bases between. Germline CDR1 and CDR2: MNHNS and SASEGT. This CDR3 spans 16 amino acids. As DNA, the CDR3 is TGTGCCAGCAGTGATCTCGAGGGCGAGACCTACAATGAGCAGTTCTTC. Encoded protein: CASSDLEGETYNEQFF.

V is TRBV6-1 and J is TRBJ1-1; D is unclear. Per germline, CDR1 MNHNS and CDR2 SASEGT. V lost 4 bases and J lost 0, with 6 bases in between. The CDR3 consists of 13 residues. The CDR3 region is CASSGTVNTEAFF. The CDR3 DNA is TGTGCCAGCAGTGGAACAGTGAACACTGAAGCTTTCTTT.

J is TRBJ1-1 and V is TRBV5-1; 9 nucleotides line up with TRBD1. V was clipped by 2 bases and J by 1 base; unmatched bases: 6. The germline gives CDR1 SGHRS, CDR2 YFSETQ. The CDR3 runs 16 residues. The CDR3 sequence is CASSFTGGAGNTEAFF. As DNA, the CDR3 is TGCGCCAGCAGCTTTACAGGGGGCGCGGGGAACACTGAAGCTTTCTTT.

J is TRBJ1-1 and V is TRBV11-2, with TRBD1 matching over 7 bases. V gave up 0 bases and J gave up 1 base; unmatched junction bases: 8. The CDR3 loop spans 17 amino acids. CDR1 is SGHAT and CDR2 is FQNNGV in the germline V gene. For the CDR3, the DNA is TGTGCCAGCAGCTTAGAGGCGATGAGGGGGCGGAACACTGAAGCTTTCTTT. Protein: CASSLEAMRGRNTEAFF.

The CDR3 loop reads CASSPGGLPTNYGYTF. Written as DNA, the CDR3 is TGTGCCAGCAGTCCTGGAGGGCTCCCGACTAACTATGGCTACACCTTC. The chain links TRBV7-8 to TRBJ1-2; D gene uncertain. Germline V lookup: CDR1 SGHVS, CDR2 FQNEAQ. V was cut by 6 bases and J by 0 bases, with 17 bases left in between. The CDR3 spans 16 residues.

The chain uses TRBV7-9 and TRBJ1-3; a weak D match, TRBD1 (5 bases). V lost 6 bases and J 1 base, leaving 19 bases between the germline ends. In germline, CDR1 is SEHNR, CDR2 FQNEAQ (reference sequence). This CDR3 contains 17 residues. The CDR3 bases are TGTGCCAGCAGGGACTCGGACCGGGGGGGGTCTGGAAACACCATATATTTT. It codes for CASRDSDRGGSGNTIYF. Variable domain in full (rest from reference TRBV7-9 and TRBJ1-3): DTGVSQNPRHKITKRGQNVTFRCDPISEHNRLYWYRQTLGQGPEFLTYFQNEAQLEKSRLLSDRFSAERPKGSFSTLEIQRTEQGDSAMYLCASRDSDRGGSGNTIYFGEGSWLTVV.

This clone was observed a few times. This rearrangement joins TRBV27 to TRBJ1-5, with unresolved D. Trimming took 3 bases from V and 0 from J, leaving 9 bases between them. The CDR3 loop spans 15 amino acids. Germline V gene sequence: CDR1 MNHEY, CDR2 SMNVEV (reference sequence). The CDR3 bases are TGTGCCAGCAGTTTCGGGTCAACTAGCAATCAGCCCCAGCATTTT. Protein: CASSFGSTSNQPQHF.

The gene calls are TRBV5-4 and TRBJ1-2, with 11 bases lining up with TRBD1. Germline V gene lookup returns CDR1 SGHNT and CDR2 YYREEE (reference sequence). The ends lost 3 bases at V and 2 bases at J; junction bases unmatched: 3. This CDR3 is 15 amino acids long. The CDR3 DNA sequence: TGTGCCAGCAGCTCCTGGACAGGGGGCAACTATGGCTACACCTTC. Translated, it gives CASSSWTGGNYGYTF.

V is TRBV2 and J is TRBJ1-1, with D possibly TRBD1 on 5 matching bases. Looked up from germline, CDR1 is SNHLY and CDR2 is FYNNEI. V was cut by 11 bases and J by 0 bases, with 13 bases left in between. There are 13 residues in the CDR3. CDR3 region: CAARQYMNTEAFF. In DNA form, the CDR3 reads TGTGCCGCCCGACAGTACATGAACACTGAAGCTTTCTTT.

The chain joins TRBV4-2 to TRBJ1-2; TRBD1 agrees at 10 bases. V lost 0 bases to trimming and J lost 5 bases; unmatched junction nucleotides: 6. This CDR3 has 16 residues. Looked up from germline, CDR1 is LGHNA and CDR2 is YNFKEQ. CDR3 in DNA: TGTGCCAGCAGCCAAGATGGTGGACAGGGGGTTTATGGCTACACCTTC. It translates to CASSQDGGQGVYGYTF.

The chain uses TRBV7-2 and TRBJ1-2; TRBD1 is a possible D gene (5 bases). The germline V gene encodes CDR1 SGHTA and CDR2 FQGNSA. The CDR3 covers 16 residues. Trimming took off 2 bases at V and 0 bases at J, with 13 bases between the two ends. The CDR3 sequence: CASSLSSTGSNYGYTF. CDR3 coding DNA: TGTGCCAGCAGCTTAAGTTCCACAGGATCTAACTATGGCTACACCTTC.

This chain connects TRBV7-2 to TRBJ1-1; 7 bases map to TRBD1. Germline lookup yields CDR1 SGHTA and CDR2 FQGNSA. The CDR3 runs 15 residues. After removal of 3 bases from V and 1 base from J, the junction contained 5 bases not matched to a gene. CDR3 in amino acids: CASSFHDRENTEAFF. The CDR3 DNA reads as TGTGCCAGCAGCTTCCACGACAGGGAGAACACTGAAGCTTTCTTT.

The chain recombines TRBV7-9 with TRBJ1-6, with D uncertain. Per germline, CDR1 SEHNR and CDR2 FQNEAQ (reference sequence). Trimming took 4 bases from V and 8 from J, leaving 3 bases between them. The CDR3 sequence is 11 residues long. The CDR3 sequence is CASSSDSPLHF. CDR3 DNA sequence: TGTGCCAGCAGCTCCGATTCACCCCTCCACTTT.

The chain recombines TRBV29-1 with TRBJ2-3, with 11 bases fitting TRBD1. The germline V gene has CDR1 SQVTM and CDR2 ANQGSEA. J gave up 8 bases and V 4 bases, and 11 bases lay outside the gene matches. This CDR3 comprises 15 residues. The CDR3 spells CSVGPGTGGAGTQYF. The DNA for the CDR3 is TGCAGCGTTGGCCCGGGGACAGGGGGTGCGGGTACGCAGTATTTT.

Comment on this clone: Different DNA sequences within this sample yield the same CDR3. V and J are TRBV5-1 and TRBJ1-2, with TRBD1 matching 11 bases. The germline CDR1 and CDR2 sequences are SGHRS and YFSETQ. The CDR3 extends over 14 amino acids. The J segment lost 5 bases and the V segment lost 4 bases, leaving 4 bases of the junction unmatched. CDR3 DNA sequence: TGCGCCAGCAGCCAGGGGACAGGGGGTTATGGCTACACCTTC. It codes for CASSQGTGGYGYTF.

This chain links TRBV2 with TRBJ2-2, with TRBD2 matching 8 bases. V gave up 7 bases and J gave up 6 bases; unmatched junction bases: 10. The CDR3 contains 15 residues. Germline V lookup: CDR1 SNHLY, CDR2 FYNNEI. In DNA form, the CDR3 reads TGTGCCAGCAACCTGGCGGGAGGCATGGCCGGGGAGCTGTTTTTT. Translation: CASNLAGGMAGELFF.

This clone was seen more than once but under ten times. This chain links TRBV19 with TRBJ1-5; unclear D gene. CDR3 length: 12 residues. CDR1 is LNHDA and CDR2 is SQIVND in the germline V gene (reference sequence). Trimming stripped 5 bases from V and 7 bases from J, with 9 bases between. The CDR3 DNA is TGTGCCAGTAGTCGTTCTAGGCAGCCCCAGCATTTT. Translating gives CASSRSRQPQHF.

This chain links TRBV5-4 with TRBJ1-6, with TRBD1 matching 8 bases. Germline assignment: CDR1 SGHNT and CDR2 YYREEE (reference sequence). The CDR3 sequence is 17 residues long. The ends lost 0 bases at V and 8 bases at J; junction bases unmatched: 10. The CDR3 reads CASSLEFGRGPDSPLHF. The DNA of the CDR3 is TGTGCCAGCAGCTTGGAATTTGGCAGGGGGCCGGATTCACCCCTCCACTTT.